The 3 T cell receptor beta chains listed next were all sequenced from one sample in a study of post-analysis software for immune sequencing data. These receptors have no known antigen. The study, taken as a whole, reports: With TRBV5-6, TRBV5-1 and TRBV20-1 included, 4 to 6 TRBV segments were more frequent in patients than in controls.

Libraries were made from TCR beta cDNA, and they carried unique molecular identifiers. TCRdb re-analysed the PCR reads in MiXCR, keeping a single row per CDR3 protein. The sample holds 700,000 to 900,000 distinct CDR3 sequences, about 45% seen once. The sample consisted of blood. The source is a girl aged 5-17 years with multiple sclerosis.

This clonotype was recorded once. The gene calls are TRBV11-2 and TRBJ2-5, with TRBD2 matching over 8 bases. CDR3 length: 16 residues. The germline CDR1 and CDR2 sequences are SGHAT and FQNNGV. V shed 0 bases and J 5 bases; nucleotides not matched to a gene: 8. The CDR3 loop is CASSLDTSGPEETQYF. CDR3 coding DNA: TGTGCCAGCAGCTTAGATACTAGCGGCCCGGAGGAGACCCAGTACTTC.

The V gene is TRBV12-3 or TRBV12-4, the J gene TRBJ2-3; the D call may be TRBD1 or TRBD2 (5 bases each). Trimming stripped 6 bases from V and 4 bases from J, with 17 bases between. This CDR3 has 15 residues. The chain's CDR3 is CASRTGPRSADTQYF. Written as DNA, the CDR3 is TGTGCCAGCAGGACGGGACCCCGGAGCGCAGATACGCAGTATTTT.

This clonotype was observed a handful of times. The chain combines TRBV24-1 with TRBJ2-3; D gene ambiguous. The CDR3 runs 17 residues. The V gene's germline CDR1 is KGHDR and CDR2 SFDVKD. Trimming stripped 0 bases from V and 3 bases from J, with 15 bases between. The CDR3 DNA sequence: TGTGCCACCAGTGATTTGCCGAATCAAAGGAAAACAGATACGCAGTATTTT. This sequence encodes CATSDLPNQRKTDTQYF.